The 9 T cell receptor beta chains below come from one sample, sequenced in a study of T cell clonality in common variable immunodeficiency. Study results and limitations: Common variable immunodeficiency TCR beta sequences reportedly had fewer deletions and N-nucleotide insertions.

For these TCRs, the target antigens are not known. Sequencing was performed with immunoSEQ multiplex PCR; in TCRdb, only in-frame clones are kept and a portion is missing. This sample has 10,000 to 13,000 clones, each found more than once. The sequenced sample consisted of peripheral blood mononuclear cells. The receptor source for this set is a human donor with common variable immunodeficiency.

Concerning this clone itself: The read is 3 residues too short to cover the CDR3 end, so that end is filled in from the germline J gene. V gene TRBV5-1 combines with J gene TRBJ2-7; TRBD2 matches 13 bases. This CDR3 contains 17 residues. Germline CDR1 and CDR2: SGHRS and YFSETQ. V lost 1 base, J lost 3 bases, and 7 bases stayed unmatched. Incomplete CDR3 DNA: TGCGCCAGCAGCTTGATCCCTGGGACTAGCGGGATCTACGAG. It translates to CASSLIPGTSGIYE. The complete CDR3 protein is CASSLIPGTSGIYEQYF.

Turning to this clone: The read comes to an end 3 residues before the CDR3 does, leaving the germline J gene to fill in the end. The chain uses TRBV18 and TRBJ1-5, with D possibly TRBD1 on 6 matching bases. The CDR3 length is 15 residues. The V end was cut by 2 bases, the J end by 4 bases, with 12 bases between. Germline loops: CDR1 KGHSH, CDR2 LQKENI. The chain's CDR3 is CASSPKDSSNQPQHF. The DNA read from the CDR3 is TGTGCCAGCTCACCAAAGGACAGCTCGAATCAGCCC.

A few counts support this clone. The CDR3 is cut off 3 residues early in the read; its end comes from the germline J gene. This chain uses TRBV2 with TRBJ2-7; 10 nucleotides agree with TRBD2. V trimming: 2 bases; J trimming: 5 bases; junction bases outside the gene matches: 3. The CDR3 is 14 residues long. Germline CDR1 and CDR2: SNHLY and FYNNEI. The sequenced CDR3 bases are TGTGCCAGCAGTGAACTAGCGGGAGTCGACGAG. Translated, it gives CASSELAGVDE. The CDR3, in full, reads CASSELAGVDEQYF.

This clone was counted between two and nine times. The CDR3 end falls 3 residues outside the read, so it is completed with the germline J gene. The chain has TRBV7-9 and TRBJ2-7, with 8 bases matching TRBD2. With V trimmed by 5 bases and J by 3 bases, 6 bases remained unmatched. CDR1 is SEHNR and CDR2 is FQNEAQ in the germline V gene (reference sequence). This CDR3 is 14 amino acids long. Here the CDR3 reads CASSRSGTSYEQYF. CDR3 bases read: TGTGCCAGCAGCCGATCCGGGACTAGCTACGAG.

The sample holds a few counts of this clone. The CDR3 end falls 3 residues outside the read, so it is completed with the germline J gene. V is TRBV7-6 and J is TRBJ2-1, with D perhaps matching TRBD1 (6 bases). V lost 1 base to trimming and J lost 3 bases, with 10 bases between them. This CDR3 region has 15 residues. Germline CDR1 reads SGHVS; CDR2 reads FNYEAQ. The CDR3 DNA, read in part, is TGTGCCAGCAGCTTAGGAGCAGGGGACTACAATGAG. This encodes CASSLGAGDYNE. The entire CDR3 reads CASSLGAGDYNEQFF.

Concerning this clone itself: The read gets to within 3 residues of the CDR3 end, and the germline J gene fills in the rest. V is TRBV19 and J is TRBJ2-3; D might be TRBD1 (5 bases). CDR3 length: 13 amino acids. The V gene's germline CDR1 is LNHDA and CDR2 SQIVND (reference sequence). V lost 11 bases, J lost 2 bases, and 14 bases lay in between. The part of the CDR3 DNA that was read is TGTGCCGCTGCAGACAGAACCACAGATACG. Its translation is CAAADRTTDT. The full-length CDR3 reads as CAAADRTTDTQYF.

Concerning this clone: The CDR3 goes on 3 residues after the read ends, and that part is filled in from the germline J gene. V is TRBV18 and J is TRBJ2-5; 7 nucleotides line up with TRBD1. Germline CDR1 is KGHSH and CDR2 is LQKENI. V shed 3 bases and J 3 bases; nucleotides not matched to a gene: 7. This CDR3 is 15 amino acids long. The CDR3 here is CASSPPSGQKETQYF. Partial CDR3 DNA: TGTGCCAGCTCACCCCCGTCGGGACAGAAAGAGACC.

A few counts support this clone. The observed sequence ends 3 residues before the CDR3 terminus, with the missing tail filled in from the germline J gene. This chain links TRBV19 with TRBJ1-5; D perhaps matches TRBD1 (6 bases). Germline V gene data show CDR1 as LNHDA and CDR2 as SQIVND (reference sequence). The V end was cut by 7 bases, the J end by 7 bases, with 14 bases between. This CDR3 comprises 13 residues. CDR3 residues: CASNVQGFQPQHF. The sequenced part of the CDR3 DNA is TGTGCCAGTAACGTGCAGGGGTTCCAGCCC. The entire variable domain, with the rest obtained from reference TRBV19 and TRBJ1-5, is as follows: DGGITQSPKYLFRKEGQNVTLSCEQNLNHDAMYWYRQDPGQGLRLIYYSQIVNDFQKGDIAEGYSVSREKKESFPLTVTSAQKNPTAFYLCASNVQGFQPQHFGDGTRLSIL.

This clone was detected only a few times. The read stops 3 residues short of the end of the CDR3; the missing end is completed from the germline J gene. The chain joins TRBV18 to TRBJ2-7, with D maybe TRBD2 (6 bases). CDR1 is KGHSH, CDR2 LQKENI, per germline. This CDR3 region has 16 residues. V was trimmed by 3 bases and J by 0 bases, leaving 15 bases between them. The covered CDR3 bases are TGTGCCAGCTCACCCCTGGGGGGACCAAGCTCCTACGAG. This gives the protein CASSPLGGPSSYE. The whole CDR3 is CASSPLGGPSSYEQYF.